This T cell receptor beta chain is drawn from a study of T cells in Graves' hyperthyroidism and ophthalmopathy. Amplified TCR beta CDR3 regions derived from RNA transcripts. A set of HTBI primers served as the primers for a first-round RT-PCR of the TCR CDR3. From the multiplex PCR reads, TCRdb called clonotypes with MiXCR, one entry per CDR3 protein. Of a few hundred thousand distinct CDR3 sequences listed, under 60% are singletons. This CDR3 spans 13 amino acids. From germline, CDR1 is MNHNY and CDR2 SVGAGI (reference sequence). Trimming took 7 bases from V and 4 from J, leaving 13 bases between them. This clonotype was seen many times.

The clonotype comes from a woman under 30 with Graves' hyperthyroidism. The chain employs TRBV6-6 and TRBJ1-1, with TRBD1 as a possible D gene (5 bases). Sequenced: peripheral blood or thyroid tissue (not recorded which). CDR3 coding DNA: TGTGCCAGCATCGAGCAGGGCCGCACTGAAGCTTTCTTT. Translated, it gives CASIEQGRTEAFF.